Shown below are 26 T cell receptor beta chains from a single sample sequenced in a study of blood T cell repertoires in COVID-19. The table came from immunoSEQ multiplex PCR; TCRdb's copy has only in-frame clones and leaves some out. The sample comprises 300,000 to 350,000 clones, about nine tenths of which are singletons, and approximately 2% rests with the top ten. The sample was peripheral blood. The receptors come from a man between 18 and 29 years old with active or convalescent COVID-19.

This chain links TRBV11-2 with TRBJ2-1; D unresolved. The CDR3 sequence is 15 residues long. V lost 3 bases to trimming and J lost 0 bases, with 9 bases between them. The germline CDR1 and CDR2 sequences are SGHAT and FQNNGV. The CDR3 DNA sequence: TGTGCCAGCAGCTTCGAAAGGAGCTCCTACAATGAGCAGTTCTTC. Its protein product is CASSFERSSYNEQFF.

V usage is TRBV4-2 and J usage is TRBJ2-1, with D perhaps TRBD2 (6 bases). V was pared by 1 base and J by 8 bases, with 15 bases between. Germline CDR1 LGHNA, CDR2 YNFKEQ. This CDR3 has 15 residues. CDR3 DNA: TGTGCCAGCAGCCAAGTTAGCGTAGCGGAAGATGAGCAGTTCTTC. This sequence encodes CASSQVSVAEDEQFF.

The chain has TRBV10-3 and TRBJ2-7, with TRBD1 identical over 7 bases. CDR1 ENHRY and CDR2 SYGVKD come from the germline V gene. The CDR3 length is 13 residues. V dropped 2 bases and J dropped 5; count of bases not matched to a gene: 3. CDR3 nucleotide sequence: TGTGCCATCAGTGAGGAGGGGGCCAACGAGCAGTACTTC. Its protein is CAISEEGANEQYF.

In its sample, this clone was seen once. The chain has TRBV19 and TRBJ2-2; possible D gene TRBD1, 5 bases. Germline CDR1 and CDR2: LNHDA and SQIVND (reference sequence). The CDR3 is made up of 14 amino acids. The V and J ends lost 4 bases and 4 bases respectively, with 10 bases between them. For the CDR3, the DNA is TGTGCCAGTAGTACCCGACAGCCCACCGGGGAGCTGTTTTTT. This translates into CASSTRQPTGELFF.

V gene TRBV24-1 combines with J gene TRBJ2-5; TRBD1 matches 8 bases. There are 12 residues in the CDR3. Germline V CDR1 and CDR2: KGHDR, SFDVKD. V was clipped by 9 bases and J by 7 bases; unmatched bases: 6. The CDR3 DNA follows: TGTGCCACCGCCGGGACAGGTCCGACCCAGTACTTC. Encoded protein: CATAGTGPTQYF.

This chain connects TRBV15 to TRBJ1-3, with D uncertain. CDR1 is LNHNV, CDR2 YYDKDF, per germline (reference sequence). CDR3 length equals 13 residues. V shed 5 bases and J shed 0 bases, with 5 bases lying between them. DNA of the CDR3: TGTGCCACCAGCGGCCCCTCTGGAAACACCATATATTTT. Its protein product is CATSGPSGNTIYF.

The J gene is TRBJ1-1, the V gene TRBV29-1; 8 bases agree with TRBD1. Per germline, CDR1 SQVTM and CDR2 ANQGSEA. This CDR3 is 16 amino acids long. Unmatched junction bases numbered 14, after V lost 5 bases and J lost 3 bases. The CDR3 reads CSVQGGQGAPDTEAFF. CDR3 sequence (DNA): TGCAGCGTTCAAGGGGGGCAGGGGGCGCCGGACACTGAAGCTTTCTTT. Supplemented by reference TRBV29-1 and TRBJ1-1, the full variable domain reads SAVISQKPSRDICQRGTSLTIQCQVDSQVTMMFWYRQQPGQSLTLIATANQGSEATYESGFVIDKFPISRPNLTFSTLTVSNMSPEDSSIYLCSVQGGQGAPDTEAFFGQGTRLTVV.

V usage is TRBV30 and J usage is TRBJ1-6, with D possibly TRBD1 on 5 matching bases. The V end was cut by 4 bases, the J end by 5 bases, with 15 bases between. Germline CDR1 reads GTSNPN; CDR2 reads SVGIG (reference sequence). The CDR3 has 15 residues. The CDR3 loop reads CAWKGLGSNNSPLHF. The CDR3 nucleotides are TGTGCCTGGAAGGGGCTCGGCAGCAATAATTCACCCCTCCACTTT.

V usage is TRBV6-4 and J usage is TRBJ2-3; 9 positions agree with TRBD2. The germline gives CDR1 MRHNA, CDR2 SNTAGT. CDR3 length equals 15 residues. V lost 5 bases, J lost 3 bases, and 6 bases stayed unmatched. This CDR3 is CASSLAGGQTDTQYF. The CDR3 DNA is TGTGCCAGCAGTTTGGCGGGGGGGCAGACAGATACGCAGTATTTT.

The chain carries TRBV6-5 and TRBJ1-1; the D is unclear. Germline loops: CDR1 MNHEY, CDR2 SVGAGI. The CDR3 spans 14 residues. Trimming cost V 2 bases and J 1 base, with 8 bases left between them. This chain's CDR3 is CASSYLRGNTEAFF. CDR3 in DNA: TGTGCCAGCAGTTACCTTAGAGGGAACACTGAAGCTTTCTTT.

The CDR3 DNA follows: TGTGCCAGCAGTCCAGGGGCCGGCTCGCATACAGATACGCAGTATTTT. This codes for CASSPGAGSHTDTQYF. The chain recombines TRBV27 with TRBJ2-3, with D perhaps matching TRBD1 (6 bases). The CDR3 spans 16 residues. The germline gives CDR1 MNHEY, CDR2 SMNVEV (reference sequence). The V end was cut by 5 bases, the J end by 3 bases, with 18 bases between.

The count of this clone is one. The chain is built from TRBV13 and TRBJ1-2; 8 positions match TRBD1. The CDR3 totals 14 residues. V was pared by 5 bases and J by 0 bases, with 2 bases of the junction left unmatched. The germline CDR1 and CDR2 sequences are PRHDT and FYEKMQ (reference sequence). The CDR3 region is CASSRTGTNYGYTF. The CDR3 bases are TGTGCCAGCAGCCGGACAGGGACTAACTATGGCTACACCTTC.

This sequence joins TRBV7-2 and TRBJ2-1; D perhaps matches TRBD1 (5 bases). This CDR3 has 12 residues. From germline, CDR1 is SGHTA and CDR2 FQGNSA. Trimming cost V 5 bases and J 9 bases, with 11 bases left between them. The DNA for the CDR3 is TGTGCCAGCAGCCACACAGGCTTTGAGCAGTTCTTC. Translation: CASSHTGFEQFF.

The count of this clone is one. CDR3 residues: CASSARATGTGTYNEQFF. CDR3 sequence (DNA): TGTGCCAGCAGCGCGCGGGCGACCGGGACAGGCACCTACAATGAGCAGTTCTTC. The chain is built from TRBV9 and TRBJ2-1; the match to TRBD1 covers 8 bases. Trimming cost V 3 bases and J 2 bases; bases outside gene matches: 13. The CDR3 length is 18 residues. The V gene's germline CDR1 is SGDLS and CDR2 YYNGEE. The full variable domain, in which reference TRBV9 and TRBJ2-1 provide the parts outside the CDR3, is DSGVTQTPKHLITATGQRVTLRCSPRSGDLSVYWYQQSLDQGLQFLIQYYNGEERAKGNILERFSAQQFPDLHSELNLSSLELGDSALYFCASSARATGTGTYNEQFFGPGTRLTVL.

The gene calls are TRBV5-1 and TRBJ2-5; D is possibly TRBD2 (5 bases). The CDR3 runs to 14 residues. Deletions cut 0 bases from V and 5 bases from J, with 11 bases between. CDR1 and CDR2 (germline): SGHRS, YFSETQ. The CDR3 DNA follows: TGCGCCAGCAGCTTGGCGGCGCGGAGGGAGACCCAGTACTTC. It encodes CASSLAARRETQYF.

This sequence joins TRBV19 and TRBJ2-1; TRBD1 matches 8 bases. CDR1 and CDR2 (germline): LNHDA, SQIVND (reference sequence). J was trimmed by 2 bases and V by 5 bases; bases with no gene match: 5. CDR3 length: 15 residues. CDR3 nucleotide sequence: TGTGCCAGTAGTTTAGGACAGGGCACCTACAATGAGCAGTTCTTC. Its protein is CASSLGQGTYNEQFF.

V usage is TRBV4-1 and J usage is TRBJ1-1; maybe TRBD1 (6 bases). Trimming took off 8 bases at V and 2 bases at J, with 18 bases between the two ends. This CDR3 has 15 amino acids. Germline V gene sequence: CDR1 MGHRA, CDR2 YSYEKL. CDR3 DNA sequence: TGCGCCAGCGCCACCAGGGGAGTTTTTAACACTGAAGCTTTCTTT. Residues: CASATRGVFNTEAFF.

This sequence joins TRBV3-1 (or the pseudogene TRBV3-2) and TRBJ1-3; unclear D gene. Trimming removed 4 bases at V and 7 bases at J, with 17 bases between. Germline assignment: CDR1 LGHDT and CDR2 YNNKEL (reference sequence). The CDR3 loop spans 15 amino acids. The CDR3 nucleotides read TGTGCCAGCAGCCCACAGCCGATAATAGGCAACACCATATATTTT. Its protein product is CASSPQPIIGNTIYF.

The CDR3: CASSPPGTGGRYEQYF. The CDR3 DNA is TGTGCCAGCAGCCCCCCAGGAACAGGGGGAAGGTACGAGCAGTACTTC. The rearrangement uses TRBV3-1 (or the pseudogene TRBV3-2) and TRBJ2-7; 8 bases are a match to TRBD1. The CDR3 spans 16 residues. Trimming at V came to 4 bases and at J to 4 bases, leaving 12 bases not matched to a gene. Germline lookup yields CDR1 LGHDT and CDR2 YNNKEL (reference sequence).

The CDR3 DNA is TGTGCCAGCAGTTTAAAGGGGGGACTAGCGGGACCCTCCTACGAGCAGTACTTC. As protein: CASSLKGGLAGPSYEQYF. The chain carries TRBV27 and TRBJ2-7; 13 bases agree with TRBD2. The germline CDR1 and CDR2 sequences are MNHEY and SMNVEV (reference sequence). V shed 2 bases and J 0 bases; nucleotides not matched to a gene: 7. The CDR3 has 18 amino acids.

The chain carries TRBV6-5 and TRBJ2-2; D is perhaps TRBD1 (5 bases). Trimming took 6 bases from V and 6 from J, leaving 14 bases between them. The CDR3 loop spans 14 amino acids. Germline V gene sequence: CDR1 MNHEY, CDR2 SVGAGI. CDR3 sequence reads: CASRIGANAGELFF. CDR3 sequence (DNA): TGTGCCAGCAGGATAGGGGCAAACGCCGGGGAGCTGTTTTTT.

A word on this clone: Other DNA sequences in the sample encode the same CDR3. The chain combines TRBV5-1 with TRBJ1-1, with D perhaps TRBD1 (6 bases). V was cut by 0 bases and J by 1 base, with 7 bases left in between. CDR1 SGHRS and CDR2 YFSETQ come from the germline V gene. The CDR3 has 14 residues. The CDR3 DNA reads as TGCGCCAGCAGCTTGGGACAGGCGAACACTGAAGCTTTCTTT. Translation gives CASSLGQANTEAFF.

The chain joins TRBV28 to TRBJ1-1; the D gene is possibly TRBD1 (6 bases). V shed 6 bases and J shed 4 bases, with 30 bases lying between them. Germline lookup yields CDR1 MDHEN and CDR2 SYDVKM. This CDR3 spans 19 amino acids. CDR3: CASSKLNRDTHILSTEAFF. CDR3 DNA: TGTGCCAGCAGCAAATTGAACCGGGACACCCATATATTGAGCACTGAAGCTTTCTTT.

The rearrangement uses TRBV3-1 (or the pseudogene TRBV3-2) and TRBJ1-4, with unresolved D. CDR1 is LGHDT, CDR2 YNNKEL, per germline (reference sequence). CDR3 length: 13 residues. V was shortened by 4 bases and J by 0 bases, with 3 bases between the two germline ends. The CDR3 reads CASSPPTNEKLFF. The CDR3, as DNA: TGTGCCAGCAGCCCTCCAACTAATGAAAAACTGTTTTTT.

This rearrangement joins TRBV6-5 to TRBJ2-1; no clear D gene. The CDR3 consists of 13 residues. Germline V CDR1 and CDR2: MNHEY, SVGAGI. The V gene lost 8 bases and the J gene lost 3 bases, with 11 bases spanning the gap. CDR3 sequence reads: CASETPGYNEQFF. CDR3 DNA sequence: TGTGCCAGCGAGACACCCGGCTACAATGAGCAGTTCTTC.

DNA for the CDR3: TGTGCCAGCAGTTTTCTTACCCAAGCCGATTCACCCCTCCACTTT. Translated, it gives CASSFLTQADSPLHF. The chain couples TRBV6-2 or TRBV6-3 to TRBJ1-6; D ambiguous. The CDR3 consists of 15 residues. Germline values: CDR1 MNHEY, CDR2 SVGEGT. V lost 4 bases to trimming and J lost 8 bases, with 15 bases between them.